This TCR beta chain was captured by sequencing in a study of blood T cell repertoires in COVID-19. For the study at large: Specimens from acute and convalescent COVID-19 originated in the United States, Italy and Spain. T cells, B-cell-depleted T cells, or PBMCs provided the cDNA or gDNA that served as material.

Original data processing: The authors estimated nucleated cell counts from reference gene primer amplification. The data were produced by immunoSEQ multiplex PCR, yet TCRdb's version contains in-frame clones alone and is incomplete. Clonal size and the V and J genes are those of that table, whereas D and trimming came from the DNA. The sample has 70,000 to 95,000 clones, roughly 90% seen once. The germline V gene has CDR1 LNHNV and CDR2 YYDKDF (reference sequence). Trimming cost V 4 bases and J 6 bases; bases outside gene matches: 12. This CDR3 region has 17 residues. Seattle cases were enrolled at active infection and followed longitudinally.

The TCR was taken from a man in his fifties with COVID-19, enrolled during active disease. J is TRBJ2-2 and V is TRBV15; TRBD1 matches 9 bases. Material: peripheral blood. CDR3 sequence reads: CATSTFPRTGVSGELFF. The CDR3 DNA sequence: TGTGCCACCAGCACCTTCCCCAGGACAGGGGTTTCCGGGGAGCTGTTTTTT.